These 14 T cell receptor beta chains originate from one sample sequenced in a study of shared clonotypes between healthy human individuals. Here immunoSEQ multiplex PCR was the method, and the copy in TCRdb shows in-frame clones only, minus some. The sample yields a few million clones, over 90% seen once. Sequencing was carried out using naive CD4+ T cells from PBMCs. Subset indicated: CD45RA+ positively selected. Receptors were obtained from a man between 18 and 29 years old in good health. Some clones in this sample may be carry-over from other donors' samples.

Comments on this clone: Different DNA sequences within this sample yield the same CDR3. The V and J genes are TRBV7-8 and TRBJ2-1; 13 nucleotides match TRBD2. The CDR3 totals 14 residues. Per germline, CDR1 SGHVS and CDR2 FQNEAQ. J was trimmed by 8 bases and V by 5 bases; bases with no gene match: 3. CDR3 DNA sequence: TGTGCCAGCAGCGGACTAGCGGGAGTAGATGAGCAGTTCTTC. Translating it yields CASSGLAGVDEQFF.

The chain carries TRBV11-2 and TRBJ1-2; 7 positions agree with TRBD1. The CDR3 consists of 15 residues. Trimming cost V 5 bases and J 0 bases; bases outside gene matches: 6. In germline, CDR1 is SGHAT, CDR2 FQNNGV. CDR3 sequence reads: CASSTSRGTNYGYTF. In nucleotides, the CDR3 is TGTGCCAGCAGCACGTCCAGGGGGACTAACTATGGCTACACCTTC.

This rearrangement joins TRBV4-3 to TRBJ2-7; tentative D call: TRBD1 (5 bases). Trimming took off 4 bases at V and 5 bases at J, with 18 bases between the two ends. Germline CDR1 LGHNA, CDR2 YSLEER. CDR3 size: 15 residues. The CDR3 region is CASSPDEPGRHEQYF. The CDR3 nucleotides are TGCGCCAGCAGCCCCGACGAGCCAGGGCGCCACGAGCAGTACTTC.

Turning to this clone: This same CDR3 is encoded by further DNA sequences in the sample. The V gene is TRBV9, the J gene TRBJ2-3; no reliable D call. The V gene lost 1 base and the J gene lost 4 bases, with 4 bases spanning the gap. The CDR3 spans 12 residues. Germline V gene lookup returns CDR1 SGDLS and CDR2 YYNGEE. This chain's CDR3 is CASSVPADTQYF. The DNA for the CDR3 is TGTGCCAGCAGCGTACCGGCAGATACGCAGTATTTT.

The CDR3 loop is CASSVRGLNAEAFF. The CDR3 DNA reads as TGTGCCAGCAGTGTAAGGGGCCTCAATGCTGAAGCTTTCTTT. The rearrangement joins TRBV6-1 to TRBJ1-1; possibly TRBD1 for D (5 bases). The CDR3 is 14 residues long. Germline assignment: CDR1 MNHNS and CDR2 SASEGT. The V end lost 4 bases, the J end lost 6 bases, and 15 bases lay between the germline ends.

This chain connects TRBV5-1 to TRBJ2-3; no reliable D call. From germline, CDR1 is SGHRS and CDR2 YFSETQ. This CDR3 spans 17 amino acids. The V and J ends lost 0 bases and 3 bases respectively, with 17 bases between them. The CDR3 loop reads CASSLAGRKKQTDTQYF. Written as DNA, the CDR3 is TGCGCCAGCAGCTTGGCAGGCAGGAAAAAACAAACAGATACGCAGTATTTT. Full variable domain (outside the CDR3, taken from reference TRBV5-1 and TRBJ2-3): KAGVTQTPRYLIKTRGQQVTLSCSPISGHRSVSWYQQTPGQGLQFLFEYFSETQRNKGNFPGRFSGRQFSNSRSEMNVSTLELGDSALYLCASSLAGRKKQTDTQYFGPGTRLTVL.

This chain links TRBV19 with TRBJ1-5; 12 nucleotides align to TRBD1. The CDR3 sequence is 16 residues long. The germline V gene has CDR1 LNHDA and CDR2 SQIVND (reference sequence). Losses at the gene ends were 5 bases for V and 6 bases for J; bases not matched to a gene: 8. The CDR3 region is CASSSSGQGAGQPQHF. The CDR3 bases are TGTGCCAGTAGTTCCTCGGGACAGGGGGCTGGTCAGCCCCAGCATTTT. The full variable domain, in which reference TRBV19 and TRBJ1-5 provide the parts outside the CDR3, is DGGITQSPKYLFRKEGQNVTLSCEQNLNHDAMYWYRQDPGQGLRLIYYSQIVNDFQKGDIAEGYSVSREKKESFPLTVTSAQKNPTAFYLCASSSSGQGAGQPQHFGDGTRLSIL.

V is TRBV7-2 and J is TRBJ2-7; D uncertain. CDR3 length: 14 amino acids. Trimming removed 1 base at V and 3 bases at J, with 10 bases between. In germline, CDR1 is SGHTA, CDR2 FQGNSA. In DNA, the CDR3 is TGTGCCAGCAGCTTAGGGCACCATAACTACGAGCAGTACTTC. This codes for CASSLGHHNYEQYF.

Regarding this clone: The sample carries other DNA sequences with the same CDR3. This chain uses TRBV5-1 with TRBJ2-6; no clear D gene. The germline CDR1 and CDR2 sequences are SGHRS and YFSETQ. The CDR3 is 13 residues long. Trimming left V 4 bases short and J 4 bases short, with 6 bases between. CDR3 loop: CASSPVGANVLTF. The CDR3 DNA reads as TGCGCCAGCAGCCCTGTGGGGGCCAACGTCCTGACTTTC.

The chain recombines TRBV6-6 with TRBJ1-3, with D tentatively TRBD1 (5 bases). Germline V gene lookup returns CDR1 MNHNY and CDR2 SVGAGI (reference sequence). There are 16 residues in the CDR3. Trimming left V 4 bases short and J 0 bases short, with 13 bases between. The CDR3 DNA follows: TGTGCCAGCAGTTGGGGGGACGGGAGCTCTGGAAACACCATATATTTT. Amino acids: CASSWGDGSSGNTIYF.

As for this clone: Other DNA variants within this sample encode the same CDR3. The gene calls are TRBV5-1 and TRBJ2-5, with no clear D. Trimming took off 0 bases at V and 3 bases at J, with 6 bases between the two ends. This CDR3 is built from 13 residues. Germline values: CDR1 SGHRS, CDR2 YFSETQ. CDR3 DNA: TGCGCCAGCAGCTTGGTGGTAGAAGAGACCCAGTACTTC. It specifies CASSLVVEETQYF.

V and J are TRBV19 and TRBJ2-1; 9 bases map to TRBD1. The J segment lost 6 bases and the V segment lost 5 bases, leaving 11 bases of the junction unmatched. The CDR3 sequence is 16 residues long. The germline CDR1 and CDR2 sequences are LNHDA and SQIVND (reference sequence). The CDR3 nucleotides are TGTGCCAGTAGTTTGGTAACAGGGGGCGCGAGCAATGAGCAGTTCTTC. Its protein is CASSLVTGGASNEQFF.

This chain uses TRBV6-6 with TRBJ1-5; D possibly corresponds to TRBD1 (5 bases). Germline CDR1 reads MNHNY; CDR2 reads SVGAGI (reference sequence). This CDR3 is 16 amino acids long. The V and J ends lost 5 bases and 2 bases respectively, with 16 bases between them. CDR3 region: CASSQPIGVGNQPQHF. The CDR3, as DNA: TGTGCCAGCAGTCAGCCCATAGGGGTTGGCAATCAGCCCCAGCATTTT.

This clone turned up a few times. The rearrangement links TRBV6-5 to TRBJ1-1; D call uncertain. Germline CDR1 is MNHEY and CDR2 is SVGAGI. The ends were cut back, 0 bases at V and 7 bases at J, with 9 bases in the middle. The CDR3 runs to 13 residues. DNA for the CDR3: TGTGCCAGCAGTTACTCGGCAGGAGGTGAAGCTTTCTTT. This translates into CASSYSAGGEAFF.